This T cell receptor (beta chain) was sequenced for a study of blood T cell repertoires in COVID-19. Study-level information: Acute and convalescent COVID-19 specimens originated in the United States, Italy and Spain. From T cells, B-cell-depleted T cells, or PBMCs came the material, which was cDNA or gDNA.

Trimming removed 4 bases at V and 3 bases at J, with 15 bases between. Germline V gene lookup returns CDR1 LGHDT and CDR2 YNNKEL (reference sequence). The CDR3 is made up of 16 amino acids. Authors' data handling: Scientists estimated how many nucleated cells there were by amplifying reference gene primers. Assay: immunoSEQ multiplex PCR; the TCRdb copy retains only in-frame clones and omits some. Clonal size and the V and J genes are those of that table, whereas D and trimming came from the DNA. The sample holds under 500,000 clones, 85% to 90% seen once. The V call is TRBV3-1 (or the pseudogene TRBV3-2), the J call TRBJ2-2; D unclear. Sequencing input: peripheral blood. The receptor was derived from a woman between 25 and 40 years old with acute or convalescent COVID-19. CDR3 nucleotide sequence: TGTGCCAGCAGCCCATCAGTACCCCCACACACCGGGGAGCTGTTTTTT. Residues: CASSPSVPPHTGELFF.